Listed below are T cell receptor beta chains from one sample, sequenced in a study of post-analysis software for immune sequencing data. Each CDR3 protein gets one entry after TCRdb re-called the PCR reads with MiXCR. The data contain more than 450,000 distinct CDR3 sequences, roughly 45% of them singletons. Sequenced sample: blood. The receptors originated from a girl aged 5 to 17 with multiple sclerosis. The CDR3 runs from the conserved cysteine through the conserved F or W. Each record gives: D gene, V gene, J gene, clone size, CDR3 DNA, CDR3 protein. A D gene is named only where the DNA matches it firmly. A row's size may be missing; if present it is once, few, many or a size class.

D: NA
V: TRBV3-1
J: TRBJ1-1
size: NA
DNA: TGTGCCAGCAGTGGGGAGATGGGGACTGAAGCTTTCTTT
CDR3: CASSGEMGTEAFF

D: NA
V: TRBV4-2
J: TRBJ1-2
size: NA
DNA: TGTGCCAGCAGCCTTAACGGAGACTATGGCTACACCTTC
CDR3: CASSLNGDYGYTF

D: NA
V: TRBV20-1
J: TRBJ2-3
size: NA
DNA: TGCAGTGCGGGCGCCCTCACAGATACGCAGTATTTT
CDR3: CSAGALTDTQYF

D: NA
V: TRBV20-1
J: TRBJ2-1
size: NA
DNA: TGCAGTGCTAGGCTCCGTGGTGGAGGCTACAATGAGCAGTTCTTC
CDR3: CSARLRGGGYNEQFF

D: TRBD2
V: TRBV7-2
J: TRBJ2-3
size: NA
DNA: TGTGCCAGCAGCCCCTCTAGCGGAAGAGATACGCAGTATTTT
CDR3: CASSPSSGRDTQYF

D: NA
V: TRBV20-1
J: TRBJ2-5
size: few
DNA: TGCAGTGCCAACCTTGGGCGGGGACAAGAGACCCAGTACTTC
CDR3: CSANLGRGQETQYF

D: NA
V: TRBV7-9
J: TRBJ2-5
size: NA
DNA: TGTGCCAGCAGCTGGGGGGCGGGAGAAGAGACCCAGTACTTC
CDR3: CASSWGAGEETQYF

D: NA
V: TRBV6-5
J: TRBJ2-1
size: NA
DNA: TGTGCCAGCAGTTCCAGGTGGGGTACTTACAATGAGCAGTTCTTC
CDR3: CASSSRWGTYNEQFF

D: NA
V: TRBV12-3/TRBV12-4
J: TRBJ2-6
size: NA
DNA: TGTGCCAGCAGTTTCGGACATACCTCTGGGGCCAACGTCCTGACTTTC
CDR3: CASSFGHTSGANVLTF

D: TRBD2
V: TRBV7-9
J: TRBJ2-7
size: NA
DNA: TGTGCCAGCAGCCTTAGCGGGCTGAGCTCCTACGAGCAGTACTTC
CDR3: CASSLSGLSSYEQYF

D: NA
V: TRBV5-5
J: TRBJ2-5
size: NA
DNA: TGTGCCAGCAGCTTGGCGGGACTGGGAGAGACCCAGTACTTC
CDR3: CASSLAGLGETQYF

D: NA
V: TRBV7-2
J: TRBJ2-1
size: NA
DNA: TGTGCCAGCAGCTTAGTGGTGAGGGATATTAAGTTCTTC
CDR3: CASSLVVRDIKFF

D: NA
V: TRBV5-1
J: TRBJ2-5
size: NA
DNA: TGCGCCAGCAGCTTGGGGGGGGATGGAGAGACCCAGTACTTC
CDR3: CASSLGGDGETQYF

D: NA
V: TRBV20-1
J: TRBJ2-1
size: NA
DNA: TGCAGTGCCGCGGCTGGTGAGCAGTTCTTC
CDR3: CSAAAGEQFF

D: NA
V: TRBV7-2
J: TRBJ1-2
size: NA
DNA: TGTGCCAGCAGCTTAGCGCGGCAGGTTAACTATGGCTACACCTTC
CDR3: CASSLARQVNYGYTF

D: TRBD2
V: TRBV9
J: TRBJ2-3
size: few
DNA: TGTGCCAGCAGCGGAAGACTAGCGGGAGGGTCCACAGATACGCAGTATTTT
CDR3: CASSGRLAGGSTDTQYF

D: TRBD2
V: TRBV27
J: TRBJ2-7
size: few
DNA: TGTGCCAGCAGTGCCGGACTAGCGGGAGTCCACGAGCAGTACTTC
CDR3: CASSAGLAGVHEQYF

D: TRBD1
V: TRBV29-1
J: TRBJ1-2
size: NA
DNA: TGCAGCGGACAGGGTCCCTACGACTATGGCTACACCTTC
CDR3: CSGQGPYDYGYTF

D: TRBD2
V: TRBV20-1
J: TRBJ2-5
size: few
DNA: TGCAGTGCTAGTGGGACTAGCGGGGGGCGAGAGACCCAGTACTTC
CDR3: CSASGTSGGRETQYF

D: TRBD2
V: TRBV7-9
J: TRBJ2-1
size: NA
DNA: TGTGCCAGCAGCTCGGTAGGCGCGGGAGAAAATGAGCAGTTCTTC
CDR3: CASSSVGAGENEQFF

D: NA
V: TRBV7-9
J: TRBJ2-3
size: NA
DNA: TGTGCCAGCAGCCTAACACAGATTAGCACAGATACGCAGTATTTT
CDR3: CASSLTQISTDTQYF

D: TRBD1
V: TRBV10-3
J: TRBJ1-2
size: few
DNA: TGTGCCAGTGGGACAGGTGGAACTTTCTATGGCTACACCTTC
CDR3: CASGTGGTFYGYTF

D: NA
V: TRBV5-1
J: TRBJ2-5
size: NA
DNA: TGCGCCAGCAGCCCTAATCCGGGGGAGACCCAGTACTTC
CDR3: CASSPNPGETQYF

D: TRBD2
V: TRBV24-1
J: TRBJ2-3
size: NA
DNA: TGTGCCACGTCCTTAGGAGCGGGAGTTACAGATACGCAGTATTTT
CDR3: CATSLGAGVTDTQYF

D: NA
V: TRBV5-1
J: TRBJ2-5
size: few
DNA: TGCGCCAGCAGCCCCTCGTCGGGGGGCCGGGAGACCCAGTACTTC
CDR3: CASSPSSGGRETQYF

D: TRBD1
V: TRBV10-3
J: TRBJ2-6
size: NA
DNA: TGTGCCATTTCGAGGACAGGGTCCTCCAAATCTGGGGCCAACGTCCTGACTTTC
CDR3: CAISRTGSSKSGANVLTF

D: NA
V: TRBV5-1
J: TRBJ2-5
size: NA
DNA: TGCGCCAGCAGTTCCGGGACTATCAGGGGAGAGACCCAGTACTTC
CDR3: CASSSGTIRGETQYF

D: TRBD1
V: TRBV20-1
J: TRBJ2-7
size: NA
DNA: TGCAGTGCCTTTGGGACAGCGTATTCCTACGAGCAGTACTTC
CDR3: CSAFGTAYSYEQYF

D: NA
V: TRBV10-3
J: TRBJ1-5
size: NA
DNA: TGTGCCATCAGTGAGTACAGGCTGAGCAATCAGCCCCAGCATTTT
CDR3: CAISEYRLSNQPQHF

D: TRBD2
V: TRBV29-1
J: TRBJ2-1
size: NA
DNA: TGCAGCGTTGAAGCAGGGACTAGCGGGAGCTCCTACAATGAGCAGTTCTTC
CDR3: CSVEAGTSGSSYNEQFF

D: NA
V: TRBV5-1
J: TRBJ2-5
size: NA
DNA: TGCGCCAGCAGCTATCCACAAGAGACCCAGTACTTC
CDR3: CASSYPQETQYF

D: NA
V: TRBV4-2
J: TRBJ2-5
size: NA
DNA: TGTGCCAGCAGCCAAGATCCGGTAGGGGGTAACCCGTACTTC
CDR3: CASSQDPVGGNPYF

D: TRBD2
V: TRBV12-5
J: TRBJ2-7
size: NA
DNA: TGTGCTAGTGGTCCTTGGACTAGTTTCTACGAGCAGTACTTC
CDR3: CASGPWTSFYEQYF

D: NA
V: TRBV2
J: TRBJ2-3
size: NA
DNA: TGTGCCAGCAGTGGAGTGGGTCCCAGCACAGATACGCAGTATTTT
CDR3: CASSGVGPSTDTQYF

D: NA
V: TRBV7-9
J: TRBJ2-4
size: few
DNA: TGTGCCAGCAGCTCATCCGATTGGGCCGGAGCCAAAAACATTCAGTACTTC
CDR3: CASSSSDWAGAKNIQYF

D: TRBD1
V: TRBV4-1
J: TRBJ2-7
size: NA
DNA: TGCGCCAGCAGCCAATTGGACAGGGAAAAGGGCGAGCAGTACTTC
CDR3: CASSQLDREKGEQYF

D: NA
V: TRBV6-5
J: TRBJ1-2
size: NA
DNA: TGTGCCAGCAGTTATAAGGGGAATGGCTACACCTTC
CDR3: CASSYKGNGYTF

D: NA
V: TRBV10-3
J: TRBJ1-4
size: NA
DNA: TGTGCCAGCAGGACGGACGGCCTTAATGAAAAACTGTTTTTT
CDR3: CASRTDGLNEKLFF

D: TRBD2
V: TRBV12-3/TRBV12-4
J: TRBJ2-3
size: NA
DNA: TGTGCCAGCAGTCGATCTAGCGGGAGCACAGATACGCAGTATTTT
CDR3: CASSRSSGSTDTQYF

D: NA
V: TRBV20-1
J: TRBJ1-4
size: NA
DNA: TGCAGTGCTAGAGGTCTGGGGAGGTTAAATGAAAAACTGTTTTTT
CDR3: CSARGLGRLNEKLFF